This is a list of T cell receptor beta chains from one sample in a study of blood T cells in healthy people across ages. TCRdb processed the 5' RACE reads anew with MiXCR; each CDR3 protein has one entry. This table has 540,000 or so distinct CDR3 sequences, roughly 43% appearing once. The specimen sequenced was blood. These receptors were taken from a man older than 75 in good health. Each CDR3 is given with its conserved first and last residue. A D gene is named only where the DNA matches it firmly. The size of a clone is reported for some rows only, either as once, few or many, or as a class for expanded clones.

clone size | CDR3 length | D gene | J gene | V gene | CDR3 DNA | CDR3 protein
few | 12 | . | TRBJ2-7 | TRBV20-1 | TGCAGTGCTAGAGGGAATACCTACGAGCAGTACTTC | CSARGNTYEQYF
. | 17 | . | TRBJ2-3 | TRBV7-2 | TGTGCCAGCAGCTTAAATCCGCTCATGGATACCCGCGGTACGCAGTATTTT | CASSLNPLMDTRGTQYF
few | 14 | . | TRBJ1-5 | TRBV11-2 | TGTGCCAGCAGCTTGGGCAGGGGCGGTCAGCCCCAGCATTTT | CASSLGRGGQPQHF
. | 14 | . | TRBJ2-1 | TRBV6-5 | TGTGCCAGCAGGGACCGGGCCGCGACGTGTGAGCAGTTCTTC | CASRDRAATCEQFF
. | 15 | TRBD2 | TRBJ2-3 | TRBV27 | TGTGCCAGCACCCTGGCAGCGGGGGGTTCAGATACGCAGTATTTT | CASTLAAGGSDTQYF
once | 15 | . | TRBJ2-2 | TRBV7-2 | TGTGCCAGCAGCTTAGTAGCCCAGCACACCGGGGATCTGTTTTTT | CASSLVAQHTGDLFF
. | 13 | . | TRBJ1-6 | TRBV6-2/TRBV6-3 | TGTGCCAGCAGGGGACTTTATAATTCACCCCTCCACTTT | CASRGLYNSPLHF
few | 14 | . | TRBJ2-1 | TRBV11-2 | TGTGCCAGCAGCTCCGCGGGTAATCGTAATGAGCAGTTCTTC | CASSSAGNRNEQFF
many | 15 | . | TRBJ2-6 | TRBV6-5 | TGTGCCAGCAAGGGAGTAGACTCTGGGGCCAACGTCCTGACTTTC | CASKGVDSGANVLTF
. | 17 | TRBD1 | TRBJ2-6 | TRBV13 | TGTGCCAGCACCCTAGGGACAGGGAAACCTGGGGCCAACGTCCTGACTTTC | CASTLGTGKPGANVLTF
many | 15 | . | TRBJ2-6 | TRBV6-6 | TGTGCCAGCAGTTACGCTCGTGGAGGGGCCAACGTCCTGACTTTC | CASSYARGGANVLTF
few | 15 | . | TRBJ2-6 | TRBV2 | TGTGCCAGCAGTGGCAGGGCAACCGGGGCCAACGTCCTGACTTTC | CASSGRATGANVLTF
. | 13 | TRBD1 | TRBJ2-5 | TRBV7-8 | TGTGCCAGCAGGGGACAGCTACAAGAGACCCAGTACTTC | CASRGQLQETQYF
. | 17 | TRBD1 | TRBJ2-5 | TRBV20-1 | TGCAGTGCTAGAGGGGACGACAGGGTATCCGCACAAGAGACCCAGTACTTC | CSARGDDRVSAQETQYF
. | 16 | . | TRBJ1-5 | TRBV7-2 | TGTGCCAGCAGCCCGGCAGGAGGTGGGAGCAATCAGCCCCAGCATTTT | CASSPAGGGSNQPQHF
. | 15 | . | TRBJ1-4 | TRBV7-9 | TGTGCCAGCAGCTACATCGCGGGAACTAATGAAAAACTGTTTTTT | CASSYIAGTNEKLFF
. | 14 | . | TRBJ1-1 | TRBV7-2 | TGTGCCAGCAGCTCCCGGTGGGGCGATACTGAAGCTTTCTTT | CASSSRWGDTEAFF
. | 14 | TRBD1 | TRBJ1-5 | TRBV20-1 | TGCAGTGCTAGGACAGGGGGTGGCAATCAGCCCCAGCATTTT | CSARTGGGNQPQHF
. | 13 | . | TRBJ2-3 | TRBV4-3 | TGCGCCAGCAGCCAAGATCCAGAAGATACGCAGTATTTT | CASSQDPEDTQYF
. | 19 | . | TRBJ1-5 | TRBV7-8 | TGTGCCAGCGGGCCGACGTTGGGGGCAGACAGGTACCACGGAAGTCCCCAGCATTTT | CASGPTLGADRYHGSPQHF
. | 17 | TRBD1 | TRBJ1-2 | TRBV7-2 | TGTGCCAGCAGCCGAGGGGCAGGGGGAATATCCCGATATGGCTACACCTTC | CASSRGAGGISRYGYTF
few | 20 | . | TRBJ1-4 | TRBV4-2 | TGTGCCAGCAGCCAAGAAGGCTGGTGGCAGGAGCCTGCAACTAATGAAAAACTGTTTTTT | CASSQEGWWQEPATNEKLFF
. | 14 | TRBD2 | TRBJ2-3 | TRBV28 | TGTGCCAGCAGTTCTCTAGCGGTCACAGATACGCAGTATTTT | CASSSLAVTDTQYF
. | 12 | . | TRBJ1-2 | TRBV7-9 | TGTGCCAGCAGCTTAGAAGACCATGGCTACACCTTC | CASSLEDHGYTF
. | 12 | . | TRBJ1-2 | TRBV7-9 | TGTGCCAGCCAGAGAGAGGGATATGGCTACACCTTC | CASQREGYGYTF
. | 15 | . | TRBJ2-1 | TRBV7-6 | TGTGCCAGCAGCCAGATCGGGGGACTTTACAATGAGCAGTTCTTC | CASSQIGGLYNEQFF
many | 14 | TRBD1 | TRBJ2-7 | TRBV4-2 | TGTGCCAGCAGCCAAGGGGACAGAACCTACGAGCAGTACTTC | CASSQGDRTYEQYF
. | 14 | . | TRBJ2-1 | TRBV9 | TGTGCCAGCAGCGTATGGGGGTCCAGCAATGAGCAGTTCTTC | CASSVWGSSNEQFF
few | 16 | TRBD2 | TRBJ2-1 | TRBV7-2 | TGTGCCAGCAGCTTTTGGGCGGGAGGGGGGAACAATGAGCAGTTCTTC | CASSFWAGGGNNEQFF
. | 13 | . | TRBJ1-5 | TRBV7-2 | TGTGCCAGCAGCTTAGATTATAATCAGCCCCAGCATTTT | CASSLDYNQPQHF
. | 15 | . | TRBJ2-1 | TRBV5-1 | TGCGCCAGCAGCTTGGAAGCCCTAAGGTTCGATGAGCAGTTCTTC | CASSLEALRFDEQFF
. | 15 | TRBD1 | TRBJ2-3 | TRBV20-1 | TGCAGTGCTGCTGGGGGACAGGATAGCACAGATACGCAGTATTTT | CSAAGGQDSTDTQYF
. | 11 | . | TRBJ2-3 | TRBV10-3 | TGTGCCATCAGGAATACAGATACGCAGTATTTT | CAIRNTDTQYF
. | 16 | . | TRBJ1-4 | TRBV4-3 | TGCGCCAGCAGCCAACAAATTACTACCCTAGGTGAAAAACTGTTTTTT | CASSQQITTLGEKLFF
. | 16 | TRBD2 | TRBJ2-5 | TRBV20-1 | TGCAGTGCTAGAGAATGGTCCGCGGGAGGGTCGGAGACCCAGTACTTC | CSAREWSAGGSETQYF
few | 12 | TRBD2 | TRBJ2-5 | TRBV20-1 | TGCAGTGCCAGCGGGGGGCGAGAGACCCAGTACTTC | CSASGGRETQYF
few | 14 | . | TRBJ1-6 | TRBV7-9 | TGTGCCAGCAGCTTCGGGACGGATAATTCACCCCCCCACTTT | CASSFGTDNSPPHF
. | 17 | . | TRBJ2-2 | TRBV28 | TGTGCCAGCAGTTTTACGGGAGCCGATAGGAACACCGGGGAGCTGTTTTTT | CASSFTGADRNTGELFF
. | 13 | TRBD1 | TRBJ1-1 | TRBV20-1 | TGCAGGGGGACAGGGGGATCGTACACTGAAGCTTTCTTT | CRGTGGSYTEAFF
once | 13 | . | TRBJ2-5 | TRBV14 | TGTGCCAGCAGCCAACTGGTTCAAGAGACCCAGTACTTC | CASSQLVQETQYF
. | 14 | . | TRBJ2-1 | TRBV29-1 | TGCAGCGTTGTCTGGCAGGTCGGCCACAATGAGCAGTTCTTC | CSVVWQVGHNEQFF
few | 15 | TRBD2 | TRBJ2-1 | TRBV10-3 | TGTGCCATCAGCGAACTAGCGGCGGGATACAATGAGCAGTTCTTC | CAISELAAGYNEQFF